The 14 T cell receptor beta chains in this list originate from one sample, sequenced in a study of blood T cell repertoires in COVID-19. Generated by immunoSEQ multiplex PCR, the TCRdb table keeps only in-frame clones and is missing some. The sample lists around 230,000 clones, 80% to 90% occurring once. Material for sequencing was PBMCs or T cells enriched from blood (not recorded which). These receptors all stem from a woman between 35 and 50 years old with acute COVID-19.

This chain joins TRBV27 and TRBJ1-2; D is perhaps TRBD1 (6 bases). The germline V gene has CDR1 MNHEY and CDR2 SMNVEV (reference sequence). This CDR3 is built from 16 residues. With 6 bases removed from V and 4 bases from J, the gap between germline ends came to 21 bases. Here the CDR3 reads CASSPNGGGQGYGYTF. The CDR3 nucleotides read TGTGCCAGCAGCCCAAACGGCGGGGGGCAGGGCTATGGCTACACCTTC.

The genes are TRBV5-1 and TRBJ2-1; 10 positions agree with TRBD1. Per the germline V gene, CDR1 is SGHRS and CDR2 is YFSETQ. With V trimmed by 2 bases and J by 3 bases, 2 bases remained unmatched. The CDR3 is 15 residues long. The CDR3 sequence is CASSFGTGVYNEQFF. The CDR3 DNA reads TGCGCCAGCAGCTTCGGGACAGGGGTCTACAATGAGCAGTTCTTC.

The gene calls are TRBV19 and TRBJ2-5; D uncertain. The V gene's germline CDR1 is LNHDA and CDR2 SQIVND (reference sequence). V shed 5 bases and J shed 5 bases, with 12 bases lying between them. There are 13 residues in the CDR3. CDR3 in DNA: TGTGCCAGTAGTGCCCGACACCTGGAGACCCAGTACTTC. Translated: CASSARHLETQYF. Combining the CDR3 with reference TRBV19 and TRBJ2-5 gives the whole variable domain DGGITQSPKYLFRKEGQNVTLSCEQNLNHDAMYWYRQDPGQGLRLIYYSQIVNDFQKGDIAEGYSVSREKKESFPLTVTSAQKNPTAFYLCASSARHLETQYFGPGTRLLVL.

This sequence joins TRBV13 and TRBJ1-4; D is possibly TRBD1 (5 bases). Trimming cost V 2 bases and J 0 bases, with 10 bases left between them. The length of the CDR3 is 16 residues. The germline V gene encodes CDR1 PRHDT and CDR2 FYEKMQ (reference sequence). CDR3: CASSLRETATNEKLFF. The CDR3 DNA reads as TGTGCCAGCAGCTTACGAGAGACAGCAACTAATGAAAAACTGTTTTTT. The variable domain in full, completed from reference TRBV13 and TRBJ1-4, reads AAGVIQSPRHLIKEKRETATLKCYPIPRHDTVYWYQQGPGQDPQFLISFYEKMQSDKGSIPDRFSAQQFSDYHSELNMSSLELGDSALYFCASSLRETATNEKLFFGSGTQLSVL.

The CDR3 DNA sequence: TGCGCCAGCAGCCGAATACAGGGTAATGAAAAACTGTTTTTT. Encoded protein: CASSRIQGNEKLFF. This chain joins TRBV4-1 and TRBJ1-4, with a weak D call TRBD1 (6 bases). The V and J ends lost 4 bases and 4 bases respectively, with 10 bases between them. CDR1 MGHRA and CDR2 YSYEKL come from the germline V gene. The CDR3 has 14 residues.

The chain links TRBV7-2 to TRBJ1-2; D is possibly TRBD1 (6 bases). The CDR3 is 12 amino acids. Looked up from germline, CDR1 is SGHTA and CDR2 is FQGNSA. Trimming removed 5 bases from V and 8 bases from J, with 12 bases in between. The DNA of the CDR3 is TGTGCCAGCAGCCCGACAGGAAGGGGCTACACCTTC. It is translated as CASSPTGRGYTF. Full variable domain (remainder filled in from reference TRBV7-2 and TRBJ1-2): GAGVSQSPSNKVTEKGKDVELRCDPISGHTALYWYRQSLGQGLEFLIYFQGNSAPDKSGLPSDRFSAERTGGSVSTLTIQRTQQEDSAVYLCASSPTGRGYTFGSGTRLTVV.

CDR3 protein: CASSFGTENTEAFF. In DNA form, the CDR3 reads TGTGCCAGCAGCTTCGGGACAGAAAACACTGAAGCTTTCTTT. The gene calls are TRBV7-9 and TRBJ1-1, with TRBD1 matching over 7 bases. The germline V gene encodes CDR1 SEHNR and CDR2 FQNEAQ (reference sequence). This CDR3 has 14 residues. Trimming removed 3 bases from V and 2 bases from J; junction bases left unmatched: 3.

This chain connects TRBV2 to TRBJ1-1, with D tentatively TRBD1 (6 bases). Germline V CDR1 and CDR2: SNHLY, FYNNEI. The CDR3 totals 15 residues. V gave up 7 bases and J gave up 3 bases, with 18 bases separating them. Here the CDR3 reads CASTEGVALDTEAFF. In DNA form, the CDR3 reads TGTGCCAGCACCGAGGGGGTGGCCTTAGACACTGAAGCTTTCTTT.

The V and J genes are TRBV29-1 and TRBJ1-1; 7 nucleotides agree with TRBD1. CDR1 SQVTM and CDR2 ANQGSEA come from the germline V gene. V gave up 6 bases and J gave up 4 bases; unmatched junction bases: 11. The CDR3 covers 14 residues. The CDR3 region has the DNA TGCAGCGTAGGTAGAACAGGGGACGTCACTGAAGCTTTCTTT. It translates to CSVGRTGDVTEAFF.

In this sample, this clone turned up once. The rearrangement links TRBV29-1 to TRBJ1-2; a weak D match, TRBD1 (6 bases). Trimming shortened V by 7 bases and J by 1 base, and 13 bases separated the two germline ends. This CDR3 is built from 13 residues. The germline V gene has CDR1 SQVTM and CDR2 ANQGSEA. The CDR3 DNA reads TGCAGCGGTCTAGCACAGGGTAACTATGGCTACACCTTC. Translation gives CSGLAQGNYGYTF.

There are a few counts of this clone. This rearrangement joins TRBV7-2 to TRBJ1-3; 9 positions agree with TRBD1. V was pared by 5 bases and J by 4 bases, with 6 bases of the junction left unmatched. From germline, CDR1 is SGHTA and CDR2 FQGNSA. The CDR3 totals 15 residues. This chain's CDR3 is CASSHGTGRGNTIYF. CDR3 DNA: TGTGCCAGCAGCCACGGGACAGGGAGGGGAAACACCATATATTTT.

The chain has TRBV5-1 and TRBJ2-7; a possible D gene is TRBD1 (6 bases). The CDR3 spans 13 residues. Germline V gives CDR1 SGHRS, CDR2 YFSETQ. Trimming took off 0 bases at V and 3 bases at J, with 7 bases between the two ends. The CDR3 DNA reads TGCGCCAGCAGCTTGGAACAGGGCTACGAGCAGTACTTC. Translated: CASSLEQGYEQYF.

The chain combines TRBV5-1 with TRBJ1-5; TRBD1 matches 10 bases. The junction had 6 bases not matched to a gene; V was cut back by 0 bases and J by 3 bases. Per the germline V gene, CDR1 is SGHRS and CDR2 is YFSETQ. CDR3 size: 17 residues. CDR3 coding DNA: TGCGCCAGCAGCTTGGGTGGGGACAGGGGCTTCAATCAGCCCCAGCATTTT. Translating it yields CASSLGGDRGFNQPQHF.

DNA of the CDR3: TGTGCCAGCAGCCCCCCTGGGGGGACAGCACATAACTATGGCTACACCTTC. As protein: CASSPPGGTAHNYGYTF. The V call is TRBV5-6, the J call TRBJ1-2, with 7 bases that match TRBD1. The CDR3 length is 17 residues. The V segment lost 4 bases and the J segment 1 base; nucleotides outside the gene matches: 13. Germline V gene sequence: CDR1 SGHDT, CDR2 YYEEEE.